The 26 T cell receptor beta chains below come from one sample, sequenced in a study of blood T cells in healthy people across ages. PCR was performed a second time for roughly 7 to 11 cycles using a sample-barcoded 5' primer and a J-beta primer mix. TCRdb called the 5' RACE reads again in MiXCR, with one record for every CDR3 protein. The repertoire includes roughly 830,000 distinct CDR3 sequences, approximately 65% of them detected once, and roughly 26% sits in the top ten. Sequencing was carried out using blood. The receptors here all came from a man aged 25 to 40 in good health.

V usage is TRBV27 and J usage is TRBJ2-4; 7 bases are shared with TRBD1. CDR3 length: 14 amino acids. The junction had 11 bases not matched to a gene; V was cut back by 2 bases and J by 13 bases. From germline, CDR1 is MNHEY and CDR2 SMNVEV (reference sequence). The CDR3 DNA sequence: TGTGCCAGCAGTTTAGAGGGGACAGCAATGGAGCAGTACTTC. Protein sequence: CASSLEGTAMEQYF.

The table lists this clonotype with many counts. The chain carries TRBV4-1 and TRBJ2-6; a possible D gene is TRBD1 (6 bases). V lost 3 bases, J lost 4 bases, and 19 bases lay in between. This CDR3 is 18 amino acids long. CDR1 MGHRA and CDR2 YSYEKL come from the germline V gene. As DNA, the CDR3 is TGCGCCAGCAGCCAGCCTTACAGGGAAGCGCGGGGGGCCAACGTCCTGACTTTC. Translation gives CASSQPYREARGANVLTF.

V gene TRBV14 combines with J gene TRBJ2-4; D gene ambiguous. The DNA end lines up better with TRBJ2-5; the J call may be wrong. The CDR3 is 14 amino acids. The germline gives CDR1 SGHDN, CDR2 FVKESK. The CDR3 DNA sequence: TGTGCCAGCAGCCAAGATGCATTAGGGGAGACCCAGTACTTC. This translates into CASSQDALGETQYF.

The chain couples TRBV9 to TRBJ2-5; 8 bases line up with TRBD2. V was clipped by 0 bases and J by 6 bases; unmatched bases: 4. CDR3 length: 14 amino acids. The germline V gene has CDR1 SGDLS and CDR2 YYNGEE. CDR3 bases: TGTGCCAGCAGCGTAGCGGTAGCGGGGCAGACCCAGTACTTC. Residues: CASSVAVAGQTQYF.

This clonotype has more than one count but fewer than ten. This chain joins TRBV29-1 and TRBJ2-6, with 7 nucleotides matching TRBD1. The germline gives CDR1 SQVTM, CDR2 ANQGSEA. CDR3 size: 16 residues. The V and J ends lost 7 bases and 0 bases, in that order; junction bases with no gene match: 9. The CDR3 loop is CSALRQGSSGANVLTF. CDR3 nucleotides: TGCAGCGCCCTACGACAGGGTTCCTCTGGGGCCAACGTCCTGACTTTC. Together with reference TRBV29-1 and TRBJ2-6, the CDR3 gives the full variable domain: SAVISQKPSRDICQRGTSLTIQCQVDSQVTMMFWYRQQPGQSLTLIATANQGSEATYESGFVIDKFPISRPNLTFSTLTVSNMSPEDSSIYLCSALRQGSSGANVLTFGAGSRLTVL.

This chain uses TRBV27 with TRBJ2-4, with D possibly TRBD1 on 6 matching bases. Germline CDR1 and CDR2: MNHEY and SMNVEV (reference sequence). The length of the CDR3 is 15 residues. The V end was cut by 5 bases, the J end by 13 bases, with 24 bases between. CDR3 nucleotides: TGTGCCAGCAGTCTCGGGACACCCGGTGACTACGGGCAGTACTTC. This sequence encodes CASSLGTPGDYGQYF.

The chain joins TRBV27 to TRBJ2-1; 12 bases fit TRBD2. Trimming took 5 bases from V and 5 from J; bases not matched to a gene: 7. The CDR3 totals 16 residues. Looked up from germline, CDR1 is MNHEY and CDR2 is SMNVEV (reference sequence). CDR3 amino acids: CASSILAGGLNNEQFF. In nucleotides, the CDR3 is TGTGCCAGCAGTATACTAGCGGGGGGATTGAACAATGAGCAGTTCTTC.

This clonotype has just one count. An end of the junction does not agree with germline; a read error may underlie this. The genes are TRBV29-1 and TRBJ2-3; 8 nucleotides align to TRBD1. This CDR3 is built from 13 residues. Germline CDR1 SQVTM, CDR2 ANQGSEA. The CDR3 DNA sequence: TGCAGCGCCCGGACAGGGTTGACAGAGACGCAGTATTTT. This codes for CSARTGLTETQYF.

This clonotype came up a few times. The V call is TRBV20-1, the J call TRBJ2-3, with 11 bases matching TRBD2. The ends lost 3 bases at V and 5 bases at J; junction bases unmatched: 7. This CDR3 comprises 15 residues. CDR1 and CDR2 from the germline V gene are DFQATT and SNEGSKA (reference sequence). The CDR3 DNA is TGCAGTGCTAGGACTAGCGGGGAGGAGAGAGATACGCAGTATTTT. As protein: CSARTSGEERDTQYF.

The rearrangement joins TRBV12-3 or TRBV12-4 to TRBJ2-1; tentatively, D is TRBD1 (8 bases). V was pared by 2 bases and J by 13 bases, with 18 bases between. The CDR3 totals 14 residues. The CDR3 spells CASSLTGGVKTQFF. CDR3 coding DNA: TGTGCCAGCAGTTTAACAGGGGGGGTAAAGACCCAGTTCTTC.

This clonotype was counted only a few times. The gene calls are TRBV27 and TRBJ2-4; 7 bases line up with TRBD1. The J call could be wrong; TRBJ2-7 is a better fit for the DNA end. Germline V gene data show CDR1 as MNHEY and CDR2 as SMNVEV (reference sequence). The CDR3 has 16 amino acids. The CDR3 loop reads CASSLFTGTAGYEQYF. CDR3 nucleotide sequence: TGTGCCAGCAGTTTATTTACGGGGACAGCCGGTTACGAGCAGTACTTC.

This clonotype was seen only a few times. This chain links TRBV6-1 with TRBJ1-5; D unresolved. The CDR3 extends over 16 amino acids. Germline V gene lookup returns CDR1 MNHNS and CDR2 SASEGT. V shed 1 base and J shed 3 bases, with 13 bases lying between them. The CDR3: CASSEGIRADNQPQHF. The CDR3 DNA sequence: TGTGCCAGCAGTGAAGGAATAAGAGCGGACAATCAGCCCCAGCATTTT.

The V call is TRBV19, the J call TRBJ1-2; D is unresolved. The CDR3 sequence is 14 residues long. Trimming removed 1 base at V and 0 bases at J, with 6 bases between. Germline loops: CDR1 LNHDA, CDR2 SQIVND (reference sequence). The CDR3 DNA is TGTGCCAGTAGTATAGCACGGGCTAACTATGGCTACACCTTC. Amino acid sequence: CASSIARANYGYTF.

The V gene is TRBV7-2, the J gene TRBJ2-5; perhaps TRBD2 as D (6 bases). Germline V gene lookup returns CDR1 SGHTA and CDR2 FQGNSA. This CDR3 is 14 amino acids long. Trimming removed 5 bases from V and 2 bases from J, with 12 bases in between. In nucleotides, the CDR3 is TGTGCCAGCAGCGCGACTAGGAGGCAAGAGACCCAGTACTTC. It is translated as CASSATRRQETQYF.

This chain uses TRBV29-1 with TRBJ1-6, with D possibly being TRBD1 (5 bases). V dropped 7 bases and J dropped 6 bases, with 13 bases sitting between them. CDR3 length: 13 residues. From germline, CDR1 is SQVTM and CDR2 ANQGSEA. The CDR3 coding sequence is TGCAGCGCTGGGGACGGCCTTAATTCACCCCTCCACTTT. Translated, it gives CSAGDGLNSPLHF.

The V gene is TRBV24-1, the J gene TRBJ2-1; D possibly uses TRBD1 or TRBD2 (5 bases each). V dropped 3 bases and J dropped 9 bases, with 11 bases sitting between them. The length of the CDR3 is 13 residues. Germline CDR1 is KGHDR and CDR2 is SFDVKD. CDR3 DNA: TGTGCCACCAGTGATACCGGGACGGCTGAGCAGTTCTTC. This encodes CATSDTGTAEQFF.

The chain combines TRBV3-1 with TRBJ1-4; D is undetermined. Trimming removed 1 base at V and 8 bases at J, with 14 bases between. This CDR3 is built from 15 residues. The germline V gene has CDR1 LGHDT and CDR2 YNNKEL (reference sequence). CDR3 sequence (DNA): TGTGCCAGCAGCCAAGGCCGGACGGGTAACGAAAAACTGTTTTTT. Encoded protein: CASSQGRTGNEKLFF.

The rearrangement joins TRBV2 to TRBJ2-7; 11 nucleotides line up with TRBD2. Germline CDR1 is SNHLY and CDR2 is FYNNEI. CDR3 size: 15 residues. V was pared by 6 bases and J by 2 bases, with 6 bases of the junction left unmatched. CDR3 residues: CASSPTSGVPYEQYF. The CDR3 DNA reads TGTGCCAGCAGCCCGACTAGCGGGGTACCCTACGAGCAGTACTTC. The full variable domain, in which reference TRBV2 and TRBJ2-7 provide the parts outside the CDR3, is EPEVTQTPSHQVTQMGQEVILRCVPISNHLYFYWYRQILGQKVEFLVSFYNNEISEKSEIFDDQFSVERPDGSNFTLKIRSTKLEDSAMYFCASSPTSGVPYEQYFGPGTRLTVT.

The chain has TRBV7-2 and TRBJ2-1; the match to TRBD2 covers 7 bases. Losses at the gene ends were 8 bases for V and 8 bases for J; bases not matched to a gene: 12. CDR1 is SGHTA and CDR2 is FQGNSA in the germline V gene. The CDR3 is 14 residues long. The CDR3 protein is CASGVNGGSDEQFF. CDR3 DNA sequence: TGTGCCAGCGGGGTTAACGGGGGGTCGGATGAGCAGTTCTTC.

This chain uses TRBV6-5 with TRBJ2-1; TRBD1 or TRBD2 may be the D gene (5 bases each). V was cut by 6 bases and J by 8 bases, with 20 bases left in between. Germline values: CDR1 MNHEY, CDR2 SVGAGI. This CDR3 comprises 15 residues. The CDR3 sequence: CASRKAGPPGDEQFF. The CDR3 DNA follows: TGTGCCAGCAGAAAAGCAGGGCCCCCCGGGGATGAGCAGTTCTTC.

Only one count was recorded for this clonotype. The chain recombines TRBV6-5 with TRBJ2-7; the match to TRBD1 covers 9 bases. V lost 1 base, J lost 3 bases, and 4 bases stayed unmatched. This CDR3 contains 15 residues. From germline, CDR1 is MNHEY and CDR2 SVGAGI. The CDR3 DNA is TGTGCCAGCAGTTACTACGCGGACAGGGGCTACGAGCAGTACTTC. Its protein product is CASSYYADRGYEQYF.

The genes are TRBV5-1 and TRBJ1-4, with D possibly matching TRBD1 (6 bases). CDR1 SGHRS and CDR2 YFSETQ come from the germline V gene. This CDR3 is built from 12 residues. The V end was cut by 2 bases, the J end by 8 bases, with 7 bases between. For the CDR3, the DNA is TGCGCCAGCAGCTTCAGGGGAGAAAAACTGTTTTTT. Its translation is CASSFRGEKLFF.

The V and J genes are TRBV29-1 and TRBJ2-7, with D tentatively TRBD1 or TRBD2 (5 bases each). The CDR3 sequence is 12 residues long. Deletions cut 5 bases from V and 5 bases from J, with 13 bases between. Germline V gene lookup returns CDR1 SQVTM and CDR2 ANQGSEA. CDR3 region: CSVRIWDHEQYF. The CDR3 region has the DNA TGCAGCGTTCGCATCTGGGACCACGAGCAGTACTTC.

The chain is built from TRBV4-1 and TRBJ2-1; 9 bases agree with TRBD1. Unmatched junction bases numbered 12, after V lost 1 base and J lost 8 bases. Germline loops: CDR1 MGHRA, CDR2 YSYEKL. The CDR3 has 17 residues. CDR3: CASSQVGTGISSDEQFF. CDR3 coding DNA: TGCGCCAGCAGCCAAGTCGGGACAGGGATTAGTTCGGATGAGCAGTTCTTC.

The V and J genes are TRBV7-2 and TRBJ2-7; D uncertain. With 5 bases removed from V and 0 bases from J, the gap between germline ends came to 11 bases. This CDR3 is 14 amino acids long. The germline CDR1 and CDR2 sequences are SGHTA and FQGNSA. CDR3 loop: CASSNSFSSYEQYF. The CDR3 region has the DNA TGTGCCAGCAGCAACAGTTTTAGCTCCTACGAGCAGTACTTC.

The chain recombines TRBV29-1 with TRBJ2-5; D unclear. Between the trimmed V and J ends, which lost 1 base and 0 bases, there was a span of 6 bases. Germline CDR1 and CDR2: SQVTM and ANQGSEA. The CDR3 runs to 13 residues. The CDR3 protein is CSVEGRYQETQYF. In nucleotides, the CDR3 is TGCAGCGTTGAAGGAAGGTACCAAGAGACCCAGTACTTC.